A single T cell receptor (beta chain) is shown here with its context. Given a much more abundant clone one base away, this may be a read error. This sample is drawn from a study of T cells in Graves' hyperthyroidism and ophthalmopathy. About the study: At initial diagnosis, before any treatment had begun, peripheral blood was obtained.

Clinicians diagnosed patients from clinical symptoms, serum thyroxine and TRAb, thyroid ultrasound and orbital computed tomography. TCR beta CDR3 region amplification was performed from RNA transcripts. The TCR CDR3 was amplified in a first-round RT-PCR using the HTBI primer set. TCRdb re-called the multiplex PCR reads with MiXCR, one entry per CDR3 protein. The table has about 640,000 distinct CDR3 sequences, less than 25% seen once. Sequenced input: blood. This TCR was sampled from a man in his thirties or forties with Graves' ophthalmopathy.

The CDR3 spells CATSSSLAESTDAQYF. DNA of the CDR3: TGTGCCACCAGCTCTTCACTAGCGGAAAGCACAGATGCGCAGTATTTT. This rearrangement joins TRBV15 to TRBJ2-3, with TRBD2 matching 8 bases. The germline gives CDR1 LNHNV, CDR2 YYDKDF (reference sequence). The CDR3 runs to 16 residues.